Sequencing of this T cell receptor (beta chain) was carried out in a study of T cell responses to AZD1222 COVID-19 vaccine. Sequencing used immunoSEQ multiplex PCR; TCRdb keeps in-frame clones, though not all of them. Of around 95,000 clones in the sample, just under 90% were seen once. With 4 bases removed from V and 3 bases from J, the gap between germline ends came to 10 bases. Germline lookup yields CDR1 SGDLS and CDR2 YYNGEE. The length of the CDR3 is 14 residues. As for this clone: Its antigen is still unknown.

Overall study results and limits: Researchers took repertoire samples only after the peak T cell response had come.

V and J are TRBV9 and TRBJ2-2; D gene ambiguous. The receptor's source is an adult in good health. The source material was peripheral blood, sampled on day 0 of AZD1222 vaccination. CDR3 DNA sequence: TGTGCCAGCAGCTTTTCCCGGTACACCGGGGAGCTGTTTTTT. This codes for CASSFSRYTGELFF. Together with reference TRBV9 and TRBJ2-2, the CDR3 gives the full variable domain: DSGVTQTPKHLITATGQRVTLRCSPRSGDLSVYWYQQSLDQGLQFLIQYYNGEERAKGNILERFSAQQFPDLHSELNLSSLELGDSALYFCASSFSRYTGELFFGEGSRLTVL.